This TCR beta chain was identified during a study of OX40 agonist ivuxolimab in advanced cancers. Sequencing used immunoSEQ multiplex PCR; TCRdb keeps in-frame clones, though not all of them. The repertoire has 90,000 to 100,000 clones, roughly 90% of them found once; the top ten carry 2% to 3%. V shed 6 bases and J 5 bases; nucleotides not matched to a gene: 9. From germline, CDR1 is LNHDA and CDR2 SQIVND (reference sequence). The CDR3 runs 16 residues. The chain combines TRBV19 with TRBJ2-2, with 10 bases fitting TRBD2. The clonotype was recovered from an adult with an advanced solid tumor such as melanoma, head and neck, liver or kidney cancer. Sequenced here: CD4+ or CD8+ T cells sorted from blood, sampled in a trial of the OX40 agonist ivuxolimab. The CDR3 is CASRGIAGGDTGELFF. The DNA of the CDR3 is TGTGCCAGTAGGGGGATAGCGGGAGGTGATACCGGGGAGCTGTTTTTT.